This passage covers 7 T cell receptor beta chains from one sample sequenced in a study of T cells in Graves' hyperthyroidism and ophthalmopathy. RNA transcripts gave rise to amplified TCR beta CDR3 regions. Using the HTBI primer set, a first-round RT-PCR was run on the TCR CDR3. TCRdb fed the multiplex PCR reads into MiXCR, producing one record per CDR3 protein. The table has more than 600,000 distinct CDR3 sequences, about 15% seen once; the top ten hold under 8.5%. The sample taken for sequencing was blood. The source is a man younger than 30 with Graves' hyperthyroidism.

The chain links TRBV20-1 to TRBJ1-1; the D is unclear. The germline CDR1 and CDR2 sequences are DFQATT and SNEGSKA (reference sequence). The CDR3 totals 15 residues. V gave up 0 bases and J gave up 1 base, with 12 bases separating them. CDR3 nucleotides: TGCAGTGCTAGAGATCCCCAGGCCTCGAACACTGAAGCTTTCTTT. Translation: CSARDPQASNTEAFF.

This clonotype came up many times. This chain links TRBV30 with TRBJ2-7, with D unresolved. The CDR3 has 11 residues. CDR1 is GTSNPN and CDR2 is SVGIG in the germline V gene (reference sequence). Trimming cost V 2 bases and J 6 bases, with 8 bases left between them. The chain's CDR3 is CAWSFEREQYF. CDR3 coding DNA: TGTGCCTGGAGTTTTGAGCGCGAGCAGTACTTC.

The chain employs TRBV20-1 and TRBJ1-1, with D possibly TRBD1 on 6 matching bases. Germline values: CDR1 DFQATT, CDR2 SNEGSKA (reference sequence). Trimming cost V 5 bases and J 5 bases, with 15 bases left between them. This CDR3 region has 13 residues. CDR3 protein: CSAPDRLDTEAFF. CDR3 sequence (DNA): TGCAGTGCTCCAGACAGGCTGGATACTGAAGCTTTCTTT.

The chain recombines TRBV5-1 with TRBJ2-3; 10 bases line up with TRBD2. The V and J ends lost 0 bases and 4 bases, in that order; junction bases with no gene match: 8. Germline V lookup: CDR1 SGHRS, CDR2 YFSETQ. The length of the CDR3 is 17 residues. The DNA of the CDR3 is TGCGCCAGCAGCTTGGGGCTAGCGGGAGTCGGAGCAGATACGCAGTATTTT. Protein product: CASSLGLAGVGADTQYF.

J is TRBJ1-1 and V is TRBV19; the match to TRBD1 covers 9 bases. V shed 6 bases, J shed 4 bases, and the junction held 12 bases outside the gene matches. CDR3 length: 16 residues. CDR1 is LNHDA and CDR2 is SQIVND in the germline V gene (reference sequence). The CDR3 is CASSTGTGMARTEAFF. DNA for the CDR3: TGTGCCAGTAGCACCGGGACAGGGATGGCGCGCACTGAAGCTTTCTTT. Full variable domain (outside the CDR3, taken from reference TRBV19 and TRBJ1-1): DGGITQSPKYLFRKEGQNVTLSCEQNLNHDAMYWYRQDPGQGLRLIYYSQIVNDFQKGDIAEGYSVSREKKESFPLTVTSAQKNPTAFYLCASSTGTGMARTEAFFGQGTRLTVV.

With regard to this clonotype: Possible read error: a much larger clone is one base away. Here the CDR3 reads CSVDGSGETQHF. The CDR3 DNA follows: TGCAGCGTTGATGGTAGTGGTGAGACCCAGCACTTC. The rearrangement links TRBV29-1 to TRBJ2-5; no clear D gene. Germline V CDR1 and CDR2: SQVTM, ANQGSEA. CDR3 length equals 12 residues.

The rearrangement links TRBV7-9 to TRBJ2-3; 8 bases align to TRBD1. Germline V gene data show CDR1 as SEHNR and CDR2 as FQNEAQ (reference sequence). V gave up 5 bases and J gave up 4 bases; unmatched junction bases: 8. CDR3 length: 15 amino acids. The DNA for the CDR3 is TGTGCCAGCAGCCGGGGACAGGCCGCGGCAGATACGCAGTATTTT. This gives the protein CASSRGQAAADTQYF.